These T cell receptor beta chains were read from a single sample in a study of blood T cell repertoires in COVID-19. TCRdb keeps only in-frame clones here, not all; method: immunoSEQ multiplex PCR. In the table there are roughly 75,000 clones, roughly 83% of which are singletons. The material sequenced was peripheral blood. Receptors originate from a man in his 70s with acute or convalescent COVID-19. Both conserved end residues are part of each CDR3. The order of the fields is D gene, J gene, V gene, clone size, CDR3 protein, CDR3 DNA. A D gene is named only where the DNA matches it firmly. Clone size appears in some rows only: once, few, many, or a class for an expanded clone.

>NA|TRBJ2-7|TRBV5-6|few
CASSRGGSYEQYF
TGTGCCAGCAGCAGGGGAGGATCCTACGAGCAGTACTTC
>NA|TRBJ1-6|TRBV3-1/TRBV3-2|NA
CASSPLGRGSYNSPLHF
TGTGCCAGCAGCCCCCTAGGTAGGGGCTCCTATAATTCACCCCTCCACTTT
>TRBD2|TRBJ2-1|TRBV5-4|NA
CASSLGGRAQNEQFF
TGTGCCAGCAGCTTGGGCGGGAGGGCCCAGAATGAGCAGTTCTTC
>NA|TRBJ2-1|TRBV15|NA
CATSRDQGSSNEQFF
TGTGCCACCAGCAGAGATCAGGGGAGCTCCAATGAGCAGTTCTTC
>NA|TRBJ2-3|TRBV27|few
CASSSQAFTDTQYF
TGTGCCAGCAGTTCACAGGCATTCACAGATACGCAGTATTTT
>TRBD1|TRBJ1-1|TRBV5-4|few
CASSAPQGAHTEAFF
TGTGCCAGCAGCGCCCCACAGGGGGCGCACACTGAAGCTTTCTTT
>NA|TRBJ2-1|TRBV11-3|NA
CASTPTGVSHEQFF
TGTGCCAGCACCCCGACGGGAGTAAGCCATGAGCAGTTCTTC
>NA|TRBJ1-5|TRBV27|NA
CASGRGGRQPQHF
TGTGCCAGTGGGAGAGGTGGGAGGCAGCCCCAGCATTTT
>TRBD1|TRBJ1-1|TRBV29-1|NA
CSVPRGGQGIEAFF
TGCAGCGTTCCCCGAGGGGGACAGGGCATTGAAGCTTTCTTT
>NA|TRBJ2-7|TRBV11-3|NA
CASSLDNYEQYF
TGTGCCAGCAGCTTGGACAACTACGAGCAGTACTTC
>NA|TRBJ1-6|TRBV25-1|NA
CASRIRYNSPLHF
TGTGCCAGCAGGATACGGTATAATTCACCCCTCCACTTT
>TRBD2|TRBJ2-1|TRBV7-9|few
CASSLGLAGIEQFF
TGTGCCAGCAGCTTGGGACTAGCGGGAATTGAGCAGTTCTTC
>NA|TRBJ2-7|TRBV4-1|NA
CASRMDSATYEQYF
TGCGCCAGCAGGATGGACAGCGCAACCTACGAGCAGTACTTC
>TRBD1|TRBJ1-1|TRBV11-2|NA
CASSPPAGGWTEAFF
TGTGCCAGCAGCCCACCGGCAGGGGGATGGACTGAAGCTTTCTTT
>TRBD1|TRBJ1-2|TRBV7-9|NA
CASSSDRGQAAGNYGYTF
TGTGCCAGCAGCTCAGACAGGGGGCAGGCCGCTGGTAACTATGGCTACACCTTC
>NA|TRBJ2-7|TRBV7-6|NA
CASSFKTDTYEQYF
TGTGCCAGCAGCTTTAAGACAGATACCTACGAGCAGTACTTC
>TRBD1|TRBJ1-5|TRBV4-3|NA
CASSLGTGETNQPQHF
TGCGCCAGCAGCCTCGGGACAGGGGAGACCAATCAGCCCCAGCATTTT
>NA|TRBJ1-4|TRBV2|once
CASGGDLVNEKLFF
TGTGCCAGCGGAGGGGACCTAGTTAATGAAAAACTGTTTTTT
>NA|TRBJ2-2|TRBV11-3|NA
CASSLGGGAAGELFF
TGTGCCAGCAGCTTAGGAGGGGGGGCGGCCGGGGAGCTGTTTTTT
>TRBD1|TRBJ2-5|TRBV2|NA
CASKGTTGSRQETQYF
TGTGCCAGCAAGGGAACGACAGGGTCAAGGCAAGAGACCCAGTACTTC
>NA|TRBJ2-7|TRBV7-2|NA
CASSSRDSSYEQYF
TGTGCCAGCAGCTCCCGGGACTCCTCTTACGAGCAGTACTTC
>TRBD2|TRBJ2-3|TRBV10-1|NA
CASSPSSGGTDTQYF
TGCGCCAGCAGTCCTTCTAGCGGAGGCACAGATACGCAGTATTTT
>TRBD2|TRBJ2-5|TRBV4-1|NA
CASSELAASGETQYF
TGCGCCAGCAGTGAACTAGCGGCTTCGGGTGAGACCCAGTACTTC
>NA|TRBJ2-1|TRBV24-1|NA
CATETGLRSYNEQFF
TGTGCCACCGAAACGGGACTCCGCTCCTACAATGAGCAGTTCTTC
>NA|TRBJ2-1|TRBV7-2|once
CASSLGFAGDEQFF
TGTGCCAGCAGCTTAGGTTTCGCCGGAGATGAGCAGTTCTTC